This TCR beta chain was found in a study of siplizumab effects on memory and regulatory T cells. CDR1 is LGHNA and CDR2 is YNFKEQ in the germline V gene. The CDR3 totals 15 residues. The germline V and J ends were trimmed by 4 bases and 9 bases, with 18 bases remaining between them. About this clone: Its antigen remains unidentified.

Study-level findings and limits: Roughly 80-97% of proliferating CD4+ or CD8+ clones lacked an assignable naive or memory phenotype. Apparently more diverse than memory cells, naive T cells also seemed major alloresponse contributors.

Per sample, the assay covered 95,000 to 100,000 TCR templates. Using immunoSEQ multiplex PCR, the repertoire was profiled, and TCRdb retains in-frame clones only, with some absent. The table shows 50,000 to 55,000 clones, with nearly 95% occurring only once. The receptor was derived from a human donor in good health. V and J are TRBV4-2 and TRBJ2-2; D is ambiguous. The source material was CD8+ T cells sorted from blood. CDR3 amino acids: CASSPVPRAARELFF. The CDR3 bases are TGTGCCAGCAGCCCAGTCCCCCGGGCCGCTCGGGAGCTGTTTTTT.